The rows below give T cell receptor beta chains drawn from one sample of a study of control samples from healthy donors and cancer patients. The table came from immunoSEQ multiplex PCR; TCRdb's copy has only in-frame clones and leaves some out. This table has 15,000 or so clones, 93% appearing once. Sequencing input: PBMCs. The receptors derive from a man at least 80 years old with lung cancer. The CDR3 runs from the conserved cysteine through the conserved F or W. D genes are given only for firm matches. Clone size is given for some rows only: seen once, a few or many times, or a class if the clone is expanded.

CDR3 DNA: TGTGCCAGCAGTTTAAAAGGCGATCAGCCCCAGCATTTT
CDR3 protein: CASSLKGDQPQHF
V gene: TRBV12-3/TRBV12-4
clone size: -
D gene: -
J gene: TRBJ1-5

CDR3 DNA: TGTGCCAGCAGCTTATTGGGCAGGGACAATTCACCCCTCCACTTT
CDR3 protein: CASSLLGRDNSPLHF
V gene: TRBV7-2
clone size: -
D gene: -
J gene: TRBJ1-6

CDR3 DNA: TGTGCCAGCAGCTTTGGAGGGTACAATGAGCAGTTCTTC
CDR3 protein: CASSFGGYNEQFF
V gene: TRBV7-9
clone size: -
D gene: -
J gene: TRBJ2-1

CDR3 DNA: TGTGCCAGCAGCTCCTATTACGAGCAGTACTTC
CDR3 protein: CASSSYYEQYF
V gene: TRBV7-2
clone size: -
D gene: -
J gene: TRBJ2-7

CDR3 DNA: TGTGCCAGCAGCTTACAGGGGCTGTATCAGCCCCAGCATTTT
CDR3 protein: CASSLQGLYQPQHF
V gene: TRBV7-8
clone size: -
D gene: -
J gene: TRBJ1-5

CDR3 DNA: TGTGCCAGCAGTTTCACACAGGGAAACGGAAACACCATATATTTT
CDR3 protein: CASSFTQGNGNTIYF
V gene: TRBV6-6
clone size: -
D gene: -
J gene: TRBJ1-3

CDR3 DNA: TGTGCCAGCAGCTTGAGGCGGGATTCACCCCTCCACTTT
CDR3 protein: CASSLRRDSPLHF
V gene: TRBV5-5
clone size: -
D gene: -
J gene: TRBJ1-6

CDR3 DNA: TGTGCCAGCTCAGCAGTCGGACAGGGGGACACTGAAGCTTTCTTT
CDR3 protein: CASSAVGQGDTEAFF
V gene: TRBV18
clone size: -
D gene: TRBD1
J gene: TRBJ1-1

CDR3 DNA: TGTGCCAGCTCACAGGCAGACCAAGAGACCCAGTACTTC
CDR3 protein: CASSQADQETQYF
V gene: TRBV18
clone size: once
D gene: -
J gene: TRBJ2-5

CDR3 DNA: TGTGCCAGCAGCTCCTTCGTCCGGCGAGGCACTGAAGCTTTCTTT
CDR3 protein: CASSSFVRRGTEAFF
V gene: TRBV11-3
clone size: once
D gene: -
J gene: TRBJ1-1